A single sample is the source of the 27 T cell receptor beta chains below, sequenced in a study of cytomegalovirus exposure and HLA in healthy donors. PCR involved 60 Vbeta and 13 Jbeta primers. Method: immunoSEQ multiplex PCR; TCRdb's copy keeps in-frame clones and lacks some. The repertoire holds fewer than 120,000 clones, with approximately 82% as singletons. The sample comprised PBMCs. These receptors were taken from a man in his thirties or forties in good health and CMV-seropositive.

The chain combines TRBV7-9 with TRBJ1-5, with TRBD1 matching 9 bases. The CDR3 has 15 amino acids. V dropped 5 bases and J dropped 8; count of bases not matched to a gene: 10. The germline CDR1 and CDR2 sequences are SEHNR and FQNEAQ (reference sequence). DNA of the CDR3: TGTGCCAGCAGCCCAGCGGGACAGGGCCGAGAGCCCCAGCATTTT. Amino acid sequence: CASSPAGQGREPQHF. Complete variable domain (other parts from reference TRBV7-9 and TRBJ1-5): DTGVSQNPRHKITKRGQNVTFRCDPISEHNRLYWYRQTLGQGPEFLTYFQNEAQLEKSRLLSDRFSAERPKGSFSTLEIQRTEQGDSAMYLCASSPAGQGREPQHFGDGTRLSIL.

Details on this clone: Other DNA sequences in the sample encode the same CDR3. V and J are TRBV28 and TRBJ2-7; unclear D gene. The CDR3 length is 12 residues. The germline V and J ends were trimmed by 1 base and 1 base, with 2 bases remaining between them. The germline V gene encodes CDR1 MDHEN and CDR2 SYDVKM. The CDR3 nucleotides are TGTGCCAGCAGTTTATCTTCCTACGAGCAGTACTTC. Amino acid sequence: CASSLSSYEQYF.

The rearrangement links TRBV29-1 to TRBJ2-1; D gene unclear. Trimming left V 3 bases short and J 7 bases short, with 19 bases between. Germline-derived CDR1 and CDR2 are SQVTM and ANQGSEA. The CDR3 runs to 15 residues. DNA of the CDR3: TGCAGCGTTGAGAACCCCGGTAGCCCGAGTAATGAGCAGTTCTTC. Translating it yields CSVENPGSPSNEQFF.

V is TRBV28 and J is TRBJ2-7, with 8 bases identical to TRBD2. J lost 7 bases, V lost 4 bases, and 21 bases had no gene match. CDR1 is MDHEN, CDR2 SYDVKM, per germline. This CDR3 contains 18 residues. This CDR3 is CASSSLGGERGGTTEQYF. The DNA for the CDR3 is TGTGCCAGCAGTTCCCTGGGGGGTGAACGGGGGGGTACTACGGAGCAGTACTTC.

The chain is built from TRBV7-8 and TRBJ1-5; D possibly corresponds to TRBD1 (5 bases). The CDR3 has 16 amino acids. V lost 2 bases and J lost 4, with 15 bases in between. Germline V gives CDR1 SGHVS, CDR2 FQNEAQ. CDR3 DNA sequence: TGTGCCAGCAGCTTAATGAGAGTGGGGGGAAATCAGCCCCAGCATTTT. It is translated as CASSLMRVGGNQPQHF.

This clone was seen only once. This chain connects TRBV5-4 to TRBJ2-5; D might be TRBD1 (6 bases). The J call is uncertain, as TRBJ2-7 better fits the DNA end. The V gene's germline CDR1 is SGHNT and CDR2 YYREEE (reference sequence). The CDR3 length is 14 residues. CDR3 nucleotide sequence: TGTGCCAGCAGCCTGGCGACAGGCTCCTACGAGCAGTACTTC. It translates to CASSLATGSYEQYF.

The chain employs TRBV18 and TRBJ2-5; TRBD2 matches at 11 bases. The V gene end was trimmed by 3 bases and the J gene end by 4 bases; junction bases not matched to a gene: 4. This CDR3 contains 15 residues. The V gene's germline CDR1 is KGHSH and CDR2 LQKENI. The chain's CDR3 is CASSPQGLAGETQYF. The CDR3 bases are TGTGCCAGCTCACCCCAAGGACTAGCGGGAGAGACCCAGTACTTC.

The chain couples TRBV11-2 to TRBJ1-2; D unclear. Trimming took 1 base from V and 3 from J, leaving 12 bases between them. The CDR3 totals 15 residues. Germline values: CDR1 SGHAT, CDR2 FQNNGV. This chain's CDR3 is CASSLAQPGDYGYTF. CDR3 nucleotide sequence: TGTGCCAGCAGCTTAGCGCAGCCGGGTGACTATGGCTACACCTTC.

The CDR3 region has the DNA TGTGCCAGCAGCTTGGGGACCTACAGGGGCTCTGGAAACACCATATATTTT. This gives the protein CASSLGTYRGSGNTIYF. The chain has TRBV5-6 and TRBJ1-3; TRBD1 aligns across 7 bases. Germline values: CDR1 SGHDT, CDR2 YYEEEE. V gave up 0 bases and J gave up 0 bases; unmatched junction bases: 6. The CDR3 has 17 amino acids.

This clone was counted once. The V gene is TRBV2, the J gene TRBJ2-7, with 7 bases fitting TRBD1. Trimming at V came to 9 bases and at J to 2 bases, leaving 10 bases not matched to a gene. CDR1 and CDR2 (germline): SNHLY, FYNNEI. The CDR3 extends over 14 amino acids. CDR3: CASLGRDRTYEQYF. CDR3 DNA: TGTGCCAGTCTAGGCCGGGACAGAACCTACGAGCAGTACTTC.

V usage is TRBV7-8 and J usage is TRBJ2-1, with D possibly being TRBD2 (6 bases). V was clipped by 5 bases and J by 9 bases, with 11 bases between them. CDR3 length: 12 amino acids. Germline CDR1 SGHVS, CDR2 FQNEAQ. The CDR3 loop is CASSQVGGEQFF. The DNA of the CDR3 is TGTGCCAGCAGCCAAGTCGGGGGTGAGCAGTTCTTC. The complete variable domain, with remaining parts taken from reference TRBV7-8 and TRBJ2-1, reads GAGVSQSPRYKVAKRGQDVALRCDPISGHVSLFWYQQALGQGPEFLTYFQNEAQLDKSGLPSDRFFAERPEGSVSTLKIQRTQQEDSAVYLCASSQVGGEQFFGPGTRLTVL.

The chain employs TRBV6-5 and TRBJ1-2; the match to TRBD1 covers 8 bases. The germline V gene encodes CDR1 MNHEY and CDR2 SVGAGI. The CDR3 is 15 amino acids. With V trimmed by 1 base and J by 4 bases, 5 bases remained unmatched. In DNA, the CDR3 is TGTGCCAGCAGTTACTTTGGGACAGGCTCCTATGGCTACACCTTC. Amino acid sequence: CASSYFGTGSYGYTF.

This clone turned up a few times. The chain has TRBV28 and TRBJ2-1, with D perhaps matching TRBD2 (5 bases). The germline V and J ends were trimmed by 5 bases and 7 bases, with 21 bases remaining between them. The CDR3 has 16 amino acids. CDR1 is MDHEN, CDR2 SYDVKM, per germline. CDR3 region: CASSPLGEGPGNEQFF. The CDR3 region has the DNA TGTGCCAGCAGTCCCCTGGGCGAAGGACCGGGAAATGAGCAGTTCTTC.

The chain couples TRBV5-5 to TRBJ1-3; D is ambiguous. This CDR3 region has 15 residues. Between the trimmed V and J ends, which lost 0 bases and 0 bases, there was a span of 7 bases. Germline V gene sequence: CDR1 SGHKS, CDR2 YYEKEE (reference sequence). CDR3 loop: CASSLGAGSGNTIYF. The CDR3 DNA reads as TGTGCCAGCAGCTTGGGGGCCGGCTCTGGAAACACCATATATTTT.

This rearrangement joins TRBV7-9 to TRBJ1-3; 8 bases match TRBD1. CDR1 SEHNR and CDR2 FQNEAQ come from the germline V gene (reference sequence). The CDR3 has 17 residues. The trim removed 8 bases at V and 0 bases at J, leaving 12 bases unmatched. CDR3 loop: CASLLIRDRISGNTIYF. In DNA, the CDR3 is TGTGCCAGCTTACTTATTAGGGACAGGATCTCTGGAAACACCATATATTTT. The full variable domain, its missing parts supplied by reference TRBV7-9 and TRBJ1-3, is DTGVSQNPRHKITKRGQNVTFRCDPISEHNRLYWYRQTLGQGPEFLTYFQNEAQLEKSRLLSDRFSAERPKGSFSTLEIQRTEQGDSAMYLCASLLIRDRISGNTIYFGEGSWLTVV.

V usage is TRBV5-4 and J usage is TRBJ2-5; a possible D gene is TRBD2 (7 bases). From germline, CDR1 is SGHNT and CDR2 YYREEE (reference sequence). The CDR3 consists of 15 residues. Trimming stripped 0 bases from V and 5 bases from J, with 14 bases between. In nucleotides, the CDR3 is TGTGCCAGCAGCTTGGGTGGGGGGGCCGGGGAGACCCAGTACTTC. Protein sequence: CASSLGGGAGETQYF.

This chain joins TRBV5-6 and TRBJ2-3; D perhaps matches TRBD1 (6 bases). Germline CDR1 SGHDT, CDR2 YYEEEE. Trimming took 0 bases from V and 2 from J, leaving 7 bases between them. The CDR3 is made up of 14 amino acids. The CDR3 loop reads CASSLGGLTDTQYF. The CDR3 bases are TGTGCCAGCAGCTTGGGGGGGCTCACAGATACGCAGTATTTT.

This sequence joins TRBV19 and TRBJ2-1, with TRBD2 matching 10 bases. The length of the CDR3 is 17 residues. J gave up 4 bases and V 3 bases, and 9 bases lay outside the gene matches. CDR1 is LNHDA, CDR2 SQIVND, per germline (reference sequence). The DNA of the CDR3 is TGTGCCAGTAGTATGGGGAGCGGGGGGGCCCCATACAATGAGCAGTTCTTC. It yields the protein CASSMGSGGAPYNEQFF.

The J gene is TRBJ2-2, the V gene TRBV29-1, with 9 nucleotides matching TRBD2. Germline V CDR1 and CDR2: SQVTM, ANQGSEA. CDR3 size: 14 residues. V was pared by 3 bases and J by 5 bases, with 4 bases of the junction left unmatched. CDR3 sequence: CSVDPRGGTGELFF. DNA for the CDR3: TGCAGCGTTGACCCGCGGGGGGGGACCGGGGAGCTGTTTTTT.

V and J are TRBV10-3 and TRBJ2-5, with TRBD2 matching 14 bases. CDR3 length: 16 residues. The ends lost 2 bases at V and 7 bases at J; junction bases unmatched: 6. Germline CDR1 reads ENHRY; CDR2 reads SYGVKD. CDR3: CAISEGTSGGWWTQYF. For the CDR3, the DNA is TGTGCCATCAGTGAGGGGACTAGCGGGGGATGGTGGACCCAGTACTTC.

The J gene is TRBJ1-2, the V gene TRBV5-4; 8 bases are shared with TRBD1. The CDR3 sequence is 14 residues long. Germline V gene lookup returns CDR1 SGHNT and CDR2 YYREEE (reference sequence). Losses at the gene ends were 4 bases for V and 2 bases for J; bases not matched to a gene: 4. CDR3 sequence (DNA): TGTGCCAGCAGCCCGGACAGGGCAAACTATGGCTACACCTTC. It translates to CASSPDRANYGYTF.

A note on this clone: The germline gene is not matched at one end of the junction; a read error may be the cause. Other DNA sequences within the sample encode an identical CDR3. The CDR3 loop reads CASSKGTAFTGELFF. The CDR3 DNA sequence: TGTGCTAGCAGTAAGGGGACAGCCTTCACCGGGGAGCTGTTTTTT. The chain couples TRBV7-7 to TRBJ2-2, with 7 bases identical to TRBD1. There are 15 residues in the CDR3. Looked up from germline, CDR1 is SSHAT and CDR2 is FNYEAQ (reference sequence).

The genes are TRBV30 and TRBJ1-1, with TRBD1 as a possible D gene (6 bases). The CDR3 has 17 residues. Trimming pared 4 bases from V and 4 bases from J, leaving 25 bases between. CDR1 and CDR2 from the germline V gene are GTSNPN and SVGIG (reference sequence). DNA for the CDR3: TGTGCCTGGATAGTAGGGGGGTCGGGAAGGGAGGGCACTGAAGCTTTCTTT. Its protein product is CAWIVGGSGREGTEAFF.

The CDR3 sequence is CASSGRTALNTEAFF. The CDR3, as DNA: TGTGCCAGCAGCGGGCGGACAGCCTTGAACACTGAAGCTTTCTTT. This rearrangement joins TRBV7-9 to TRBJ1-1; TRBD1 is a possible D gene (6 bases). V lost 5 bases to trimming and J lost 0 bases, with 13 bases between them. Germline assignment: CDR1 SEHNR and CDR2 FQNEAQ (reference sequence). The CDR3 contains 15 residues.

The chain's CDR3 is CASSWGGQDPYEQYF. The CDR3 DNA follows: TGTGCCAGCAGCTGGGGGGGACAGGACCCCTACGAGCAGTACTTC. V is TRBV5-8 and J is TRBJ2-7; D is possibly TRBD1 (8 bases). The V end lost 3 bases, the J end lost 2 bases, and 15 bases lay between the germline ends. Germline V gene data show CDR1 as SGHTS and CDR2 as YDEGEE. CDR3 length: 15 residues.

Only a few counts were recorded for this clone. J is TRBJ2-7 and V is TRBV11-2; the D gene is possibly TRBD1 (6 bases). Germline V gene data show CDR1 as SGHAT and CDR2 as FQNNGV. Trimming removed 1 base from V and 6 bases from J, with 13 bases in between. The CDR3 is made up of 14 amino acids. CDR3 protein: CASSLGGRTAEQYF. For the CDR3, the DNA is TGTGCCAGCAGCTTAGGGGGGCGGACAGCCGAGCAGTACTTC.

The genes are TRBV21-1 and TRBJ2-2; TRBD1, the table's D call, was not compared with the DNA. TRBV21-1 is a documented pseudogene. This CDR3 has 13 residues. In nucleotides, the CDR3 is TGTGCCAGGGCCCCCAGGGGAATAGGGGAGCTGTTTTTT. Protein: CARAPRGIGELFF.